A selection of T cell receptor beta chains follows, all from one sample in a study of cytomegalovirus exposure and HLA in healthy donors. Sequencing was performed with immunoSEQ multiplex PCR; in TCRdb, only in-frame clones are kept and a portion is missing. This sample has 90,000 to 140,000 clones; about 15% occur once, and the top ten carry 0.83%. The sample taken for sequencing was PBMCs. The receptor source for this set is a female donor in good health and CMV-seronegative. CDR3s include the opening cysteine and the closing phenylalanine or tryptophan. D genes are given only for firm matches. For some rows the clone size is stated as once, few or many, or as a class when expanded; others skip it.

CDR3aa | CDR3nt | abundance | j_gene | v_gene | d_gene
CASSQEGRGDENEQFF | TGCGCCAGCAGCCAAGAGGGGCGGGGGGACGAGAATGAGCAGTTCTTC | few | TRBJ2-1 | TRBV4-1 | TRBD2
CASSPSGNQETQYF | TGTGCCAGCAGCCCTAGCGGAAACCAAGAGACCCAGTACTTC | NA | TRBJ2-5 | TRBV5-5 | TRBD2
CASSRTGGEEQYF | TGCGCCAGCAGCCGGACAGGGGGAGAGGAGCAGTACTTC | few | TRBJ2-7 | TRBV4-3 | TRBD1
CAISRDKELTGYTF | TGTGCCATCAGCCGGGACAAAGAACTGACGGGCTACACCTTC | few | TRBJ1-2 | TRBV10-3 | NA
CASRVDRGSSPLHF | TGCGCCAGCAGGGTTGACAGGGGGAGTTCACCCCTCCACTTT | NA | TRBJ1-6 | TRBV5-1 | TRBD1
CASSGPLAGATDTQYF | TGTGCCAGCAGCGGCCCGCTAGCGGGGGCCACAGATACGCAGTATTTT | few | TRBJ2-3 | TRBV9 | TRBD2
CAWNRDREAFF | TGTGCCTGGAATAGGGACAGGGAAGCTTTCTTT | few | TRBJ1-1 | TRBV30 | TRBD1
CASSPTSGRAVGDF | TGTGCCAGCAGCCCCACTAGCGGGAGGGCCGTCGGGGACTTC | NA | TRBJ2-5 | TRBV7-9 | TRBD2
CASSLHGEARETQYF | TGTGCCAGCAGCTTACATGGGGAGGCGCGGGAGACCCAGTACTTC | few | TRBJ2-5 | TRBV7-3 | NA
CSVKSGQAGQPQHF | TGCAGCGTAAAAAGTGGACAGGCAGGTCAGCCCCAGCATTTT | NA | TRBJ1-5 | TRBV29-1 | TRBD1
CASSGGTVNEKLFF | TGTGCCAGCAGCGGCGGGACAGTGAATGAAAAACTGTTTTTT | few | TRBJ1-4 | TRBV9 | TRBD1
CASSELHQPQHF | TGTGCCAGCAGTGAACTCCATCAGCCCCAGCATTTT | NA | TRBJ1-5 | TRBV6-1 | NA
CASSRASGSLSEQFF | TGTGCCAGCAGCCGGGCTAGCGGGAGCCTCAGTGAGCAGTTCTTC | NA | TRBJ2-1 | TRBV9 | TRBD2
CASSLSPGHGNTIYF | TGTGCCAGCAGTTTATCTCCAGGGCATGGAAACACCATATATTTT | NA | TRBJ1-3 | TRBV27 | NA
CASSRYREGTEAFF | TGTGCCAGCAGCCGATACAGGGAGGGCACTGAAGCTTTCTTT | few | TRBJ1-1 | TRBV7-2 | NA
CASSLGDYLYEQYF | TGTGCCAGCAGTTTGGGAGACTATCTCTACGAGCAGTACTTC | NA | TRBJ2-7 | TRBV28 | NA
CASSWTLGGGKNEQYF | TGTGCCAGCAGCTGGACCCTTGGGGGGGGTAAGAACGAGCAGTACTTC | NA | TRBJ2-7 | TRBV5-8 | TRBD2
CAISESKGVSGNTIYF | TGTGCCATCAGTGAGTCGAAGGGAGTTTCTGGAAACACCATATATTTT | NA | TRBJ1-3 | TRBV10-3 | NA
CASSTGGQDVSGGYTF | TGTGCCAGTAGTACCGGAGGACAGGACGTCTCAGGGGGCTACACCTTC | few | TRBJ1-2 | TRBV19 | TRBD1
CASGMETQYF | TGTGCCAGCGGCATGGAGACCCAGTACTTC | few | TRBJ2-5 | TRBV7-2 | NA
CASSFQGRDTIYF | TGTGCCAGCAGCTTCCAGGGGCGGGACACCATATATTTT | NA | TRBJ1-3 | TRBV5-4 | NA
CASSSGTGNTEAFF | TGTGCCAGCAGCTCCGGGACAGGGAACACTGAAGCTTTCTTT | few | TRBJ1-1 | TRBV5-4 | TRBD1
CASSPGQGNADTQYF | TGTGCCAGCAGTCCCGGACAGGGGAATGCAGATACGCAGTATTTT | few | TRBJ2-3 | TRBV27 | TRBD1
CASSPTGTSGRYEQYF | TGCGCCAGCAGCCCCACCGGGACTAGCGGGAGGTACGAGCAGTACTTC | NA | TRBJ2-7 | TRBV5-1 | TRBD2
CASSLFGTGDAKNIQYF | TGTGCCAGCAGCTTGTTTGGGACAGGGGATGCCAAAAACATTCAGTACTTC | few | TRBJ2-4 | TRBV7-3 | TRBD1
CASSLRGGGSPLHF | TGTGCCAGCAGCTTAAGGGGGGGCGGTTCACCCCTCCACTTT | few | TRBJ1-6 | TRBV7-2 | NA
CASSLESGGGYTF | TGCGCCAGCAGCTTGGAATCAGGGGGGGGCTACACCTTC | NA | TRBJ1-2 | TRBV5-1 | TRBD1
CAISVPGSQSNEQFF | TGTGCCATCAGTGTGCCCGGGTCCCAAAGCAATGAGCAGTTCTTC | few | TRBJ2-1 | TRBV10-3 | NA
CARGGVLNTEAFF | TGTGCCCGAGGGGGGGTCCTGAACACTGAAGCTTTCTTT | few | TRBJ1-1 | TRBV30 | NA
CASSFSGRGDNEQFF | TGTGCCAGCAGCTTTAGCGGGAGGGGGGATAATGAGCAGTTCTTC | NA | TRBJ2-1 | TRBV13 | TRBD2
CASSQEDSLNEKLFF | TGCGCCAGCAGCCAAGAAGACAGCTTAAATGAAAAACTGTTTTTT | NA | TRBJ1-4 | TRBV4-3 | NA
CASSLFSGRASEQYF | TGTGCCAGCAGTTTATTCAGTGGCAGGGCCAGCGAGCAGTACTTC | NA | TRBJ2-7 | TRBV27 | NA
CAWSLAGGYNEQFF | TGTGCCTGGAGTCTTGCGGGGGGCTACAATGAGCAGTTCTTC | few | TRBJ2-1 | TRBV30 | TRBD2